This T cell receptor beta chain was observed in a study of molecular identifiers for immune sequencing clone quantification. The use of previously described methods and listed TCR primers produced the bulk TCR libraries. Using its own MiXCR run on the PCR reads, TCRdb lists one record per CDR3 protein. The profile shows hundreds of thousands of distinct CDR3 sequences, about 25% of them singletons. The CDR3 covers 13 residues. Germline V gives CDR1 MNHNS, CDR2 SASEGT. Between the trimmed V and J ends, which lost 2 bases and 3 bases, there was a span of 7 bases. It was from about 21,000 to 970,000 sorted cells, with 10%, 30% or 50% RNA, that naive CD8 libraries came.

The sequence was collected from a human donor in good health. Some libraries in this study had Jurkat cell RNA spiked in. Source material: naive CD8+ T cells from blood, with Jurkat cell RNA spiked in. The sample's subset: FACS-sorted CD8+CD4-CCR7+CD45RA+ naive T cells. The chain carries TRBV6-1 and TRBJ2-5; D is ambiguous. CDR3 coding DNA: TGTGCCAGCAGTGAACGAGTTGAAGAGACCCAGTACTTC. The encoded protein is CASSERVEETQYF.